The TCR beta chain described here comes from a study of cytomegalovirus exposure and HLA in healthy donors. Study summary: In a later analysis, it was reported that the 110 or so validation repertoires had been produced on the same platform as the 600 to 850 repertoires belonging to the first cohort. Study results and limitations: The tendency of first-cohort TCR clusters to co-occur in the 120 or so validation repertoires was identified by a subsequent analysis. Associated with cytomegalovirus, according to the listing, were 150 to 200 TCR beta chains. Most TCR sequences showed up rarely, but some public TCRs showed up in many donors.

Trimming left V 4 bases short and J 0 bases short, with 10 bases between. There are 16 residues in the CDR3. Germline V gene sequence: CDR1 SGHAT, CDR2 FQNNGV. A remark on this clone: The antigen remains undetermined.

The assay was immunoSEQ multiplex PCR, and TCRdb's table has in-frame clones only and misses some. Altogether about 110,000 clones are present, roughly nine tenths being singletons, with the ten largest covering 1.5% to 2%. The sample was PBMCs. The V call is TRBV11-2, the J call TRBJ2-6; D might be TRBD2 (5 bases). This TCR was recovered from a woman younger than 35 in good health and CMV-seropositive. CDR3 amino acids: CASSSKRGSGANVLTF. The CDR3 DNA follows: TGTGCCAGCAGCTCTAAACGGGGCTCTGGGGCCAACGTCCTGACTTTC. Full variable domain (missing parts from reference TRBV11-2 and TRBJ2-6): EAGVAQSPRYKIIEKRQSVAFWCNPISGHATLYWYQQILGQGPKLLIQFQNNGVVDDSQLPKDRFSAERLKGVDSTLKIQPAKLEDSAVYLCASSSKRGSGANVLTFGAGSRLTVL.